The 32 T cell receptor beta chains below were found in one sample sequenced in a study of blood T cell repertoires in COVID-19. The protocol was immunoSEQ multiplex PCR, while the TCRdb copy is restricted to in-frame clones and leaves out a portion. Of roughly 200,000 clones listed, roughly 80% are singletons. Sequencing was done on a sample of peripheral blood. The source of these receptors is a woman older than 75 with acute or convalescent COVID-19.

This clone occurred a few times. The chain has TRBV19 and TRBJ1-1; possible D gene TRBD1, 6 bases. CDR1 LNHDA and CDR2 SQIVND come from the germline V gene (reference sequence). The CDR3 runs 15 residues. Trimming shortened V by 4 bases and J by 0 bases, and 12 bases separated the two germline ends. The CDR3 is CASSTRDMVNTEAFF. The CDR3 DNA is TGTGCCAGTAGTACCCGGGACATGGTGAACACTGAAGCTTTCTTT.

V usage is TRBV19 and J usage is TRBJ1-5, with unresolved D. With 7 bases removed from V and 8 bases from J, the gap between germline ends came to 12 bases. The V gene's germline CDR1 is LNHDA and CDR2 SQIVND (reference sequence). The CDR3 spans 12 residues. In DNA form, the CDR3 reads TGTGCCAGTATGGGTGGGGAGAAGCCCCAGCATTTT. It translates to CASMGGEKPQHF.

The gene calls are TRBV30 and TRBJ1-1; possible D gene TRBD1, 5 bases. The CDR3 is 15 residues long. Trimming pared 2 bases from V and 3 bases from J, leaving 16 bases between. CDR1 and CDR2 (germline): GTSNPN, SVGIG (reference sequence). CDR3: CAWSFTRGGDTEAFF. The DNA of the CDR3 is TGTGCCTGGAGTTTCACACGGGGGGGGGACACTGAAGCTTTCTTT.

In the case of this clone: Within the sample, other DNA sequences also encode this same CDR3. The rearrangement joins TRBV10-3 to TRBJ2-5; no definite D call. This CDR3 spans 12 amino acids. Trimming cost V 2 bases and J 5 bases, with 6 bases left between them. Looked up from germline, CDR1 is ENHRY and CDR2 is SYGVKD. CDR3 residues: CAISEPGETQYF. For the CDR3, the DNA is TGTGCCATCAGTGAGCCCGGGGAGACCCAGTACTTC.

The chain links TRBV28 to TRBJ1-3, with a weak D call TRBD1 (5 bases). V was trimmed by 1 base and J by 4 bases, leaving 8 bases between them. The CDR3 is made up of 14 amino acids. Germline values: CDR1 MDHEN, CDR2 SYDVKM. The CDR3 bases are TGTGCCAGCAGTTTATCAGGGCTCGGAAACACCATATATTTT. It encodes CASSLSGLGNTIYF. Full variable domain (remainder filled in from reference TRBV28 and TRBJ1-3): DVKVTQSSRYLVKRTGEKVFLECVQDMDHENMFWYRQDPGLGLRLIYFSYDVKMKEKGDIPEGYSVSREKKERFSLILESASTNQTSMYLCASSLSGLGNTIYFGEGSWLTVV.

The chain is built from TRBV5-1 and TRBJ2-1, with 11 bases fitting TRBD2. Germline V gene lookup returns CDR1 SGHRS and CDR2 YFSETQ. The CDR3 extends over 16 amino acids. J gave up 5 bases and V 0 bases, and 4 bases lay outside the gene matches. Here the CDR3 DNA reads TGCGCCAGCAGCTTGGTGGCTAGCGGGGGGAACAATGAGCAGTTCTTC. This codes for CASSLVASGGNNEQFF.

The rearrangement uses TRBV7-3 and TRBJ1-3, with a tentative D call TRBD1 (6 bases). The CDR3 totals 16 residues. Germline V CDR1 and CDR2: SGHTA, FQGTGA. Trimming pared 2 bases from V and 2 bases from J, leaving 13 bases between. The CDR3 here is CASSLVSGATGNTIYF. CDR3 sequence (DNA): TGTGCCAGCAGCTTAGTTTCAGGGGCGACTGGAAACACCATATATTTT.

This clone was seen more than once but under ten times. The chain joins TRBV7-9 to TRBJ1-2; a possible D gene is TRBD1 (6 bases). V shed 1 base and J shed 7 bases, with 13 bases lying between them. This CDR3 is 14 amino acids long. Germline V CDR1 and CDR2: SEHNR, FQNEAQ (reference sequence). The CDR3 nucleotides are TGTGCCAGCAGCTTAGAAGGGCAGGGGAGTGGCTACACCTTC. Protein: CASSLEGQGSGYTF.

V and J are TRBV5-4 and TRBJ1-5, with 7 positions matching TRBD1. The V and J ends lost 4 bases and 2 bases, in that order; junction bases with no gene match: 15. The germline V gene encodes CDR1 SGHNT and CDR2 YYREEE (reference sequence). The CDR3 has 18 residues. DNA for the CDR3: TGTGCCAGCAGCAGTAGGCCCGACAGGGCAGGAGGCAATCAGCCCCAGCATTTT. Encoded protein: CASSSRPDRAGGNQPQHF.

A word on this clone: This likely comes from a read error, as the CDR3 has no conserved phenylalanine or tryptophan at its end. The limits of the CDR3 on the DNA are not certain, so only TCRdb's listed CDR3 is given. V usage is TRBV2 and J usage is TRBJ1-1; the table assigns TRBD1, which was not confirmed against the DNA. From its first to its last residue, the CDR3 has 12 amino acids. Per the germline V gene, CDR1 is SNHLY and CDR2 is FYNNEI. The CDR3 spells CASSPADRALEI.

Points on this clone: Other nucleotide sequences from this sample produce the same CDR3. The genes are TRBV5-1 and TRBJ2-2, with D maybe TRBD1 (5 bases). The CDR3 spans 15 residues. Germline CDR1 is SGHRS and CDR2 is YFSETQ. With 1 base removed from V and 1 base from J, the gap between germline ends came to 8 bases. CDR3 bases: TGCGCCAGCAGCTTGTTGCAGGGGAACACCGGGGAGCTGTTTTTT. This codes for CASSLLQGNTGELFF.

The J gene is TRBJ2-1, the V gene TRBV5-6; TRBD1 matches 8 bases. Looked up from germline, CDR1 is SGHDT and CDR2 is YYEEEE. The trim removed 4 bases at V and 3 bases at J, leaving 12 bases unmatched. The CDR3 is made up of 17 amino acids. The CDR3 reads CASSARTGTGGYNEQFF. CDR3 bases: TGTGCCAGCAGCGCGAGGACAGGGACTGGTGGCTACAATGAGCAGTTCTTC.

This chain joins TRBV7-8 and TRBJ1-1, with 10 bases aligning to TRBD1. Germline CDR1 is SGHVS and CDR2 is FQNEAQ. CDR3 length: 19 amino acids. Trimming took 2 bases from V and 0 from J; bases not matched to a gene: 12. The CDR3 DNA follows: TGTGCCAGCAGCTTATTATTTTGGCGGGACAGGGGCCTGAACACTGAAGCTTTCTTT. Translated, it gives CASSLLFWRDRGLNTEAFF.

The chain is built from TRBV19 and TRBJ1-1; the D gene is possibly TRBD1 (5 bases). In germline, CDR1 is LNHDA, CDR2 SQIVND (reference sequence). The CDR3 contains 14 residues. Trimming removed 7 bases at V and 3 bases at J, with 15 bases between. CDR3 amino acids: CASTKPPRDTEAFF. The CDR3 DNA is TGTGCCAGTACCAAACCCCCCAGGGACACTGAAGCTTTCTTT.

The V gene is TRBV29-1, the J gene TRBJ2-1; no firm D call. This CDR3 is built from 13 residues. Per germline, CDR1 SQVTM and CDR2 ANQGSEA. V was pared by 4 bases and J by 0 bases, with 7 bases between. The CDR3 protein is CSVGRSSYNEQFF. CDR3 DNA sequence: TGCAGCGTTGGCCGGAGCTCCTACAATGAGCAGTTCTTC.

The V and J genes are TRBV2 and TRBJ1-4; D might be TRBD1 (5 bases). This CDR3 contains 15 residues. The ends were cut back, 3 bases at V and 0 bases at J, with 8 bases in the middle. The germline V gene has CDR1 SNHLY and CDR2 FYNNEI. The CDR3 nucleotides read TGTGCCAGCAGTGACCAGGGTTCAACTAATGAAAAACTGTTTTTT. Translated, it gives CASSDQGSTNEKLFF. Complete variable domain (other parts from reference TRBV2 and TRBJ1-4): EPEVTQTPSHQVTQMGQEVILRCVPISNHLYFYWYRQILGQKVEFLVSFYNNEISEKSEIFDDQFSVERPDGSNFTLKIRSTKLEDSAMYFCASSDQGSTNEKLFFGSGTQLSVL.

V and J are TRBV3-1 (or the pseudogene TRBV3-2) and TRBJ1-1; D is uncertain. The CDR3 totals 14 residues. The V end lost 3 bases, the J end lost 1 base, and 9 bases lay between the germline ends. Germline CDR1 LGHDT, CDR2 YNNKEL (reference sequence). CDR3: CASSQASPNTEAFF. As DNA, the CDR3 is TGTGCCAGCAGCCAGGCCTCTCCGAACACTGAAGCTTTCTTT.

The J gene is TRBJ2-4, the V gene TRBV10-1, with 11 bases identical to TRBD1. This CDR3 contains 17 residues. V shed 5 bases and J 0 bases; nucleotides not matched to a gene: 6. Germline loops: CDR1 WNHNN, CDR2 SYGVQD (reference sequence). CDR3 coding DNA: TGCGCCAGCAGTTCGGGACAGGGGGTTTTAGCCAAAAACATTCAGTACTTC. As protein: CASSSGQGVLAKNIQYF.

This sequence joins TRBV11-1 and TRBJ2-2; TRBD1 matches 8 bases. V dropped 3 bases and J dropped 4; count of bases not matched to a gene: 7. Germline CDR1 SGHAT, CDR2 FQDESV (reference sequence). CDR3 length: 16 amino acids. The CDR3 loop is CASSFTRGPATGELFF. CDR3 in DNA: TGTGCCAGCAGCTTTACCAGGGGGCCTGCCACCGGGGAGCTGTTTTTT.

The chain couples TRBV15 to TRBJ2-3; D is possibly TRBD2 (6 bases). This CDR3 spans 16 amino acids. The V gene's germline CDR1 is LNHNV and CDR2 YYDKDF (reference sequence). The V end lost 3 bases, the J end lost 0 bases, and 13 bases lay between the germline ends. CDR3 bases: TGTGCCACCAGCAGGAGGAGGGGCCTAAGCACAGATACGCAGTATTTT. Translated, it gives CATSRRRGLSTDTQYF.

The chain carries TRBV10-3 and TRBJ1-2; 8 positions agree with TRBD1. This CDR3 comprises 14 residues. The ends lost 10 bases at V and 6 bases at J; junction bases unmatched: 13. CDR1 and CDR2 from the germline V gene are ENHRY and SYGVKD. CDR3 region: CATRDDRGNNGYTF. The CDR3 DNA reads as TGTGCCACCAGAGACGACAGGGGTAATAATGGCTACACCTTC.

The chain uses TRBV6-5 and TRBJ2-2; 7 bases are a match to TRBD1. The CDR3 extends over 15 amino acids. The V segment lost 8 bases and the J segment 2 bases; nucleotides outside the gene matches: 8. Germline CDR1 and CDR2: MNHEY and SVGAGI. The CDR3 DNA reads as TGTGCCAGCCGAACGGGACAGATTAACACCGGGGAGCTGTTTTTT. Protein product: CASRTGQINTGELFF.

The chain combines TRBV3-1 (or the pseudogene TRBV3-2) with TRBJ2-1, with 9 bases aligning to TRBD1. V was clipped by 4 bases and J by 7 bases; unmatched bases: 8. CDR1 and CDR2 from the germline V gene are LGHDT and YNNKEL (reference sequence). The CDR3 runs 15 residues. The CDR3 nucleotides are TGTGCCAGCAGCCGGGGACAGGGCAAATGGAATGAGCAGTTCTTC. Its translation: CASSRGQGKWNEQFF.

The V gene is TRBV28, the J gene TRBJ2-1; D possibly corresponds to TRBD2 (5 bases). The CDR3 runs 15 residues. Trimming cost V 3 bases and J 0 bases, with 9 bases left between them. Germline-derived CDR1 and CDR2 are MDHEN and SYDVKM. CDR3: CASSFVGSSYNEQFF. CDR3 coding DNA: TGTGCCAGCAGTTTTGTGGGGAGCTCCTACAATGAGCAGTTCTTC.

In nucleotides, the CDR3 is TGCGCCAGCAGCCCTGACAGGAAGAACACCGGGGAGCTGTTTTTT. Translating it yields CASSPDRKNTGELFF. This sequence joins TRBV5-1 and TRBJ2-2; tentatively, D is TRBD1 (6 bases). The CDR3 extends over 15 amino acids. Germline V gives CDR1 SGHRS, CDR2 YFSETQ. Trimming stripped 4 bases from V and 1 base from J, with 11 bases between.

This chain uses TRBV11-2 with TRBJ1-1, with 9 bases that match TRBD1. The CDR3 covers 12 residues. Looked up from germline, CDR1 is SGHAT and CDR2 is FQNNGV. V gave up 4 bases and J gave up 8 bases; unmatched junction bases: 2. The CDR3 DNA reads TGTGCCAGCAGCTCCGGACAGGGGGAAGCTTTCTTT. Its protein product is CASSSGQGEAFF.

V is TRBV5-5 and J is TRBJ2-1; 13 positions agree with TRBD2. The CDR3 is made up of 18 amino acids. Per germline, CDR1 SGHKS and CDR2 YYEKEE (reference sequence). V shed 4 bases and J 0 bases; nucleotides not matched to a gene: 7. CDR3 amino acids: CASSPGTSGVSSYNEQFF. DNA of the CDR3: TGTGCCAGCAGCCCGGGGACTAGCGGGGTGAGCTCCTACAATGAGCAGTTCTTC.

The rearrangement joins TRBV7-3 to TRBJ2-7; tentatively, D is TRBD1 (6 bases). Trimming left V 1 base short and J 4 bases short, with 11 bases between. The CDR3 is 14 amino acids. CDR1 is SGHTA and CDR2 is FQGTGA in the germline V gene. CDR3 amino acids: CASSLKTGPYEQYF. CDR3 sequence (DNA): TGTGCCAGCAGCTTAAAGACAGGCCCGTACGAGCAGTACTTC.

This clone turned up a few times. Other DNA sequences within the sample encode an identical CDR3. The CDR3: CASRYRDNSPLHF. The DNA of the CDR3 is TGTGCCAGCAGATACAGGGATAATTCACCCCTCCACTTT. The chain joins TRBV25-1 to TRBJ1-6, with D perhaps TRBD1 (6 bases). Germline values: CDR1 MGHDK, CDR2 SYGVNS. The length of the CDR3 is 13 residues. The V gene lost 6 bases and the J gene lost 5 bases, with 8 bases spanning the gap. The variable domain in full, with the rest retrieved from reference TRBV25-1 and TRBJ1-6, is EADIYQTPRYLVIGTGKKITLECSQTMGHDKMYWYQQDPGMELHLIHYSYGVNSTEKGDLSSESTVSRIRTEHFPLTLESARPSHTSQYLCASRYRDNSPLHFGNGTRLTVT.

This clone has a single count. V usage is TRBV9 and J usage is TRBJ2-3, with 8 bases aligning to TRBD2. The J segment lost 2 bases and the V segment lost 0 bases, leaving 5 bases of the junction unmatched. CDR3 length: 16 amino acids. Germline V gene data show CDR1 as SGDLS and CDR2 as YYNGEE. CDR3 residues: CASSVGAGGTTDTQYF. In nucleotides, the CDR3 is TGTGCCAGCAGCGTAGGGGCGGGGGGCACCACAGATACGCAGTATTTT. Looking up the rest from reference TRBV9 and TRBJ2-3 gives the full variable domain: DSGVTQTPKHLITATGQRVTLRCSPRSGDLSVYWYQQSLDQGLQFLIQYYNGEERAKGNILERFSAQQFPDLHSELNLSSLELGDSALYFCASSVGAGGTTDTQYFGPGTRLTVL.

The J gene is TRBJ2-7, the V gene TRBV5-6; a weak D match, TRBD1 (6 bases). V gave up 2 bases and J gave up 2 bases, with 11 bases separating them. Germline CDR1 is SGHDT and CDR2 is YYEEEE. The CDR3 contains 14 residues. CDR3 sequence reads: CASSFRAGAYEQYF. The CDR3 coding sequence is TGTGCCAGCAGCTTTCGGGCAGGGGCCTACGAGCAGTACTTC.

The gene calls are TRBV28 and TRBJ1-3, with D maybe TRBD1 (5 bases). V was cut by 5 bases and J by 0 bases, with 17 bases left in between. The CDR3 consists of 17 residues. Germline lookup yields CDR1 MDHEN and CDR2 SYDVKM. The CDR3 bases are TGTGCCAGCAGTCCCGGACAATTGGCTTCCTCTGGAAACACCATATATTTT. This sequence encodes CASSPGQLASSGNTIYF. Looking up the rest from reference TRBV28 and TRBJ1-3 gives the full variable domain: DVKVTQSSRYLVKRTGEKVFLECVQDMDHENMFWYRQDPGLGLRLIYFSYDVKMKEKGDIPEGYSVSREKKERFSLILESASTNQTSMYLCASSPGQLASSGNTIYFGEGSWLTVV.